This T cell receptor beta chain derives from a study of cytomegalovirus exposure and HLA in healthy donors. Overall study results and limits: Researchers reported in a later analysis that a missense DCLRE1C variant was tied to TCR beta V- and J-gene trimming. It was reportedly the case that the classifier diagnosed cytomegalovirus status with high specificity and sensitivity. What a later analysis showed was that several of the most significant clusters appeared linked to common viral pathogens. Presence/absence comparisons presumed near-even sequencing depth among donors.

Germline loops: CDR1 LNHDA, CDR2 SQIVND (reference sequence). This CDR3 comprises 10 residues. Trimming removed 6 bases at V and 8 bases at J, with 7 bases between. This clone turned up a few times. Its antigen is undetermined. Other DNA sequences within the sample encode an identical CDR3. The study ran its PCR with 60 Vbeta and 13 Jbeta primers. Some clones are missing from TCRdb's copy, which holds only in-frame ones; the method was immunoSEQ multiplex PCR. The sample shows around 110,000 clones, 74% of them seen only once. The sequenced material came from PBMCs. This sequence originates from a woman aged 40 to 50 in good health and CMV-seropositive. The chain employs TRBV19 and TRBJ1-2; D is ambiguous. The CDR3: CASRAGGYTF. Written as DNA, the CDR3 is TGTGCCAGTAGGGCGGGAGGCTACACCTTC.